The TCR beta chain under discussion was sequenced for a study of shared clonotypes between healthy human individuals. The overall study: CD4 naive cells filled three plates per donor, CD4 memory three, CD8 naive two and CD8 memory one.

TCRdb's copy holds only in-frame clones and misses some; the assay was immunoSEQ multiplex PCR. There are about 690,000 clones in the sample; 90% occur only once, and more than 30% lies in the top ten. V shed 4 bases and J shed 5 bases, with 5 bases lying between them. The V gene's germline CDR1 is KGHSY and CDR2 FQNENV. This CDR3 has 12 amino acids. Sequencing input: memory CD8+ T cells from PBMCs. Specified subset: CD45RO+ cells pooled with CCR7-negative TemRA cells. This clonotype originated in a man between 18 and 35 years old in good health. Some clones in this sample may be carry-over from other donors' samples. The chain employs TRBV16 and TRBJ1-4; D unresolved. CDR3: CASSPSNEKLFF. DNA for the CDR3: TGTGCCAGCAGCCCGTCCAATGAAAAACTGTTTTTT.